The T cell receptor beta chain under discussion was sequenced for a study of cytomegalovirus exposure and HLA in healthy donors. Turning to the study itself: In an early release, HLA-typed donors contributed some 80 million unique TCR sequences.

Study conclusions and caveats: Reportedly, a later analysis found an Asian-associated ancestry cluster had fewer N-insertions than the approximately 670-donor mean.

Comments on this clone: The antigen remains undetermined.

The CDR3 extends over 16 amino acids. CDR1 and CDR2 from the germline V gene are MNHEY and SMNVEV (reference sequence). V shed 4 bases and J 2 bases; nucleotides not matched to a gene: 7. Primers: 60 Vbeta forward and 13 Jbeta reverse. Using immunoSEQ multiplex PCR, the repertoire was profiled, and TCRdb retains in-frame clones only, with some absent. The profile covers about 90,000 clones, with 65% to 80% appearing a single time and about a sixth taken by the ten largest. This sequence originates from a woman between 18 and 29 years old in good health and CMV-seropositive. The specimen was PBMCs. The rearrangement joins TRBV27 to TRBJ2-7; 11 positions match TRBD2. The CDR3 sequence is CASSSLAGGLTYEQYF. CDR3 nucleotide sequence: TGTGCCAGCAGTTCCCTAGCGGGGGGCTTGACCTACGAGCAGTACTTC.